This is a list of T cell receptor beta chains from one sample in a study of cytomegalovirus exposure and HLA in healthy donors. The protocol was immunoSEQ multiplex PCR, while the TCRdb copy is restricted to in-frame clones and leaves out a portion. Here the sample spans some 150,000 clones, about a tenth being singletons. The specimen was PBMCs. These receptors all stem from a male donor in good health and CMV-seronegative. CDR3s include the opening cysteine and the closing phenylalanine or tryptophan. A D gene is named only where the DNA matches it firmly. Part of the rows lack a size; the others show once, few, many or a class for expanded clones.

14 | TRBJ1-1 | TRBV5-1 | TRBD1 | few | CASSLGTGNTEAFF | TGCGCCAGCAGCCTCGGGACAGGGAACACTGAAGCTTTCTTT
14 | TRBJ1-2 | TRBV19 | TRBD1 | . | CASSRQGGNYGYTF | TGTGCCAGTAGTCGACAGGGCGGGAACTATGGCTACACCTTC
18 | TRBJ2-1 | TRBV4-3 | TRBD2 | . | CASSQDPRGTSSYNEQFF | TGCGCCAGCAGCCAAGATCCGCGCGGGACTAGCTCCTACAATGAGCAGTTCTTC
13 | TRBJ1-5 | TRBV28 | . | . | CASTPDSYQPQHF | TGTGCCAGCACCCCCGACAGTTATCAGCCCCAGCATTTT
14 | TRBJ2-7 | TRBV7-9 | TRBD2 | . | CASSPSGRMYEQYF | TGTGCCAGCAGCCCTAGCGGGAGGATGTACGAGCAGTACTTC
19 | TRBJ2-2 | TRBV11-1 | . | . | CASSLARSRLLRNTGELFF | TGTGCCAGCAGCTTAGCGAGGTCTCGGCTTCTCCGGAACACCGGGGAGCTGTTTTTT
13 | TRBJ1-1 | TRBV7-3 | . | . | CASSSRGNTEAFF | TGTGCCAGCAGCTCCCGGGGGAACACTGAAGCTTTCTTT
17 | TRBJ2-1 | TRBV15 | TRBD2 | few | CATSSAPLAKTDNEQFF | TGTGCCACCAGCAGTGCACCACTAGCGAAAACCGACAATGAGCAGTTCTTC
15 | TRBJ2-6 | TRBV28 | . | few | CASSLYTRGANVLTF | TGTGCCAGCAGTTTGTATACTCGAGGGGCCAACGTCCTGACTTTC
18 | TRBJ1-1 | TRBV4-2 | TRBD1 | . | CASSQDDRVGFVNTEAFF | TGTGCCAGCAGCCAAGACGACAGGGTAGGTTTTGTGAACACTGAAGCTTTCTTT
18 | TRBJ2-3 | TRBV9 | . | . | CASTPDGKPGRVTDTQYF | TGTGCCAGCACCCCGGATGGGAAGCCGGGAAGAGTCACAGATACGCAGTATTTT
17 | TRBJ1-3 | TRBV4-1 | TRBD1 | . | CASSHGDRESSGNTIYF | TGCGCCAGCAGCCATGGGGACAGGGAATCCTCTGGAAACACCATATATTTT
15 | TRBJ1-1 | TRBV4-3 | . | few | CASSQEFQGNTEAFF | TGCGCCAGCAGCCAAGAATTTCAGGGGAACACTGAAGCTTTCTTT
17 | TRBJ1-5 | TRBV4-1 | . | . | CASSQDPGLQSGQPQHF | TGCGCCAGCAGCCAAGACCCGGGACTCCAGAGCGGTCAGCCCCAGCATTTT
16 | TRBJ1-1 | TRBV9 | TRBD1 | . | CASSVSSRTGGTEAFF | TGTGCCAGCAGCGTGTCCTCCCGGACAGGGGGCACTGAAGCTTTCTTT
16 | TRBJ2-7 | TRBV4-3 | TRBD2 | few | CASSQDLASGGYEQYF | TGCGCCAGCAGCCAAGATTTGGCTAGCGGGGGGTACGAGCAGTACTTC
13 | TRBJ1-2 | TRBV13 | . | . | CASSFDRIYGYTF | TGTGCCAGCAGCTTTGACAGGATCTATGGCTACACCTTC